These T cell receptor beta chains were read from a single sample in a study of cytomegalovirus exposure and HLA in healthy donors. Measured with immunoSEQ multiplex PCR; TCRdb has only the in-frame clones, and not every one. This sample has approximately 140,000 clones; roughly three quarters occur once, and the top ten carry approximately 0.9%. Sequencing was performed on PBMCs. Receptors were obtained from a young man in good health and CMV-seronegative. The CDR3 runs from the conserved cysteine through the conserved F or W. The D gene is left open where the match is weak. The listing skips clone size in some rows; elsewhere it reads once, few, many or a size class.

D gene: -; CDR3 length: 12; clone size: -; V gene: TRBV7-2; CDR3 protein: CASSLVRETQYF
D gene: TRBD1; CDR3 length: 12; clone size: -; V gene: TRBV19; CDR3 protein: CATLGGRTEAFF
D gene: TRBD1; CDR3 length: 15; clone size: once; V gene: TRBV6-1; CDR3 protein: CASSDVGTGSSPLHF
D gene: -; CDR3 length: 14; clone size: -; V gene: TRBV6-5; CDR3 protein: CASSYGGRAYEQYF
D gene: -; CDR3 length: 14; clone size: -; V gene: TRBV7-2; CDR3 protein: CASSLEPGGIEQYF
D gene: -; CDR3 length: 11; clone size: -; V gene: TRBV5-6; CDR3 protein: CASSWDKTYTF
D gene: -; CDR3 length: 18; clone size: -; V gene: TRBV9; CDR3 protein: CASSVAMGRGGVAGELFF
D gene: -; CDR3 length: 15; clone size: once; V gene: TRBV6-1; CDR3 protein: CASSDWSSYNSPLHF
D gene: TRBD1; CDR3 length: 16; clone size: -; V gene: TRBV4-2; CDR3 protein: CASSQDGTGGYNEQFF
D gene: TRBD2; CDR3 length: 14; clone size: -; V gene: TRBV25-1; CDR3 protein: CASTPGGIYYEQYF